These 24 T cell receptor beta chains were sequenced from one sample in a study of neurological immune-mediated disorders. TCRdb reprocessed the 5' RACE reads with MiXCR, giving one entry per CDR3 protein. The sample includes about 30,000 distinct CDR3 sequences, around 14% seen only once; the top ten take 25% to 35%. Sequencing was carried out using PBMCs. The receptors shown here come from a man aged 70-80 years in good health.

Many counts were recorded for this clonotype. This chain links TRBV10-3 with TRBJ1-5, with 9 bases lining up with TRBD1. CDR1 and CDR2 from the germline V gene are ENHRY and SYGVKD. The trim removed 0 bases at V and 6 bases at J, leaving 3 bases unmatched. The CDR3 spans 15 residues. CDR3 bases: TGTGCCATCAGTGAGTCGGACAGGGGCGGTCAGCCCCAGCATTTT. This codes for CAISESDRGGQPQHF.

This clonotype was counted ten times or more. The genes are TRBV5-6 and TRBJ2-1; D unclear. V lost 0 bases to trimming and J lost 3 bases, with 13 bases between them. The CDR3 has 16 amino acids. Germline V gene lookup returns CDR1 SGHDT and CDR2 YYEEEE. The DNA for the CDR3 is TGTGCCAGCAGCTTGGCGGAAGGGTTGAGCTACAATGAGCAGTTCTTC. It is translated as CASSLAEGLSYNEQFF.

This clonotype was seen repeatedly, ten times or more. CDR3 sequence reads: CASSPRDRGLTEAFF. CDR3 nucleotide sequence: TGTGCCAGCAGCCCCAGGGACAGGGGGCTTACTGAAGCTTTCTTT. The chain employs TRBV3-1 and TRBJ1-1, with 12 bases identical to TRBD1. The V gene end was trimmed by 4 bases and the J gene end by 5 bases; junction bases not matched to a gene: 5. CDR1 is LGHDT and CDR2 is YNNKEL in the germline V gene (reference sequence). This CDR3 contains 15 residues.

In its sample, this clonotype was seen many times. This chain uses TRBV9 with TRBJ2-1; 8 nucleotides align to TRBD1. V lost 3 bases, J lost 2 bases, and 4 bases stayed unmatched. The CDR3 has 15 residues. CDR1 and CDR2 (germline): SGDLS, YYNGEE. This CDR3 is CASSDRDRTYNEQFF. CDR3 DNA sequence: TGTGCCAGCAGCGACCGGGACAGGACCTACAATGAGCAGTTCTTC.

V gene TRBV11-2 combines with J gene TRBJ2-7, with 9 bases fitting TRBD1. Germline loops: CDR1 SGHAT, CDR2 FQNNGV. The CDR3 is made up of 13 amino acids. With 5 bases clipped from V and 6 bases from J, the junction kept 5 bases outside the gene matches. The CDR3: CASSRDRVGEQYF. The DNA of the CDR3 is TGTGCCAGCAGCCGGGACAGGGTAGGCGAGCAGTACTTC.

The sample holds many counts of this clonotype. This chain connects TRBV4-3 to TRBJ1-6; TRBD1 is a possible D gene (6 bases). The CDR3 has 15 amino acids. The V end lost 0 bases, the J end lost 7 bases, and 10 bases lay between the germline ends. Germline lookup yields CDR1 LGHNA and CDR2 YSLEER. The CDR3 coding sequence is TGCGCCAGCAGCCAAGAGGGGCAGGGGAATTCACCCCTCCACTTT. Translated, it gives CASSQEGQGNSPLHF.

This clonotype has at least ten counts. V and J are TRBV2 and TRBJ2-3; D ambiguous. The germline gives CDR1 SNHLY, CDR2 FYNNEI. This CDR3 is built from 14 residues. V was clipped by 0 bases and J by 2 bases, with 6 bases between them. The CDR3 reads CASSEAVITDTQYF. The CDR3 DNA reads TGTGCCAGCAGTGAAGCAGTAATCACAGATACGCAGTATTTT.

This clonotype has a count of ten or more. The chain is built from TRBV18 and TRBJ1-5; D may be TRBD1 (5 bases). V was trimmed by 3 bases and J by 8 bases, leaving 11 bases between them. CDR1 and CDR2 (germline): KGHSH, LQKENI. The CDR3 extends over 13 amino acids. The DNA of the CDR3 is TGTGCCAGCTCACCTACAGGCTTGGAGCCCCAGCATTTT. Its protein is CASSPTGLEPQHF.

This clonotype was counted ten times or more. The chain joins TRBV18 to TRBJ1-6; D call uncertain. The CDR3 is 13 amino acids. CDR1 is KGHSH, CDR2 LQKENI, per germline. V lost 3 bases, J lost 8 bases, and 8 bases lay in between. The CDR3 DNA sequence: TGTGCCAGCTCACCTCGGCAGGATTCACCCCTCCACTTT. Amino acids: CASSPRQDSPLHF.

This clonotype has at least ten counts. The chain's CDR3 is CAISAGLMNTEAFF. The CDR3 bases are TGTGCCATCAGTGCAGGGCTCATGAACACTGAAGCTTTCTTT. The chain combines TRBV10-3 with TRBJ1-1, with a tentative D call TRBD1 (5 bases). Per germline, CDR1 ENHRY and CDR2 SYGVKD. This CDR3 region has 14 residues. Trimming left V 4 bases short and J 0 bases short, with 9 bases between.

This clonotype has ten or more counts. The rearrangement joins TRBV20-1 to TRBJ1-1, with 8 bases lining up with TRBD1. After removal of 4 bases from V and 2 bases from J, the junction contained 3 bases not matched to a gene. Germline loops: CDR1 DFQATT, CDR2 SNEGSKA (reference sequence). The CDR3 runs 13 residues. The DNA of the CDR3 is TGCAGTGCTAAAGACAGGGGAAACACTGAAGCTTTCTTT. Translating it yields CSAKDRGNTEAFF.

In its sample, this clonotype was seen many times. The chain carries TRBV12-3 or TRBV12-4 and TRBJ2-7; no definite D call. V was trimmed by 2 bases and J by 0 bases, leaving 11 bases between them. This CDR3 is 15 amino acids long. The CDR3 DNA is TGTGCCAGCAGTTTAAAAACGGTGAGCTCCTACGAGCAGTACTTC. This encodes CASSLKTVSSYEQYF.

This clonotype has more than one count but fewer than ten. CDR3 residues: CASSLDPRGAGSQYF. The CDR3 bases are TGTGCCAGCAGCTTAGATCCTAGAGGGGCCGGGTCGCAGTATTTT. The chain is built from TRBV7-8 and TRBJ2-3; D is possibly TRBD1 or TRBD2 (5 bases each). V lost 1 base to trimming and J lost 10 bases, with 18 bases between them. The CDR3 extends over 15 amino acids. Germline CDR1 is SGHVS and CDR2 is FQNEAQ.

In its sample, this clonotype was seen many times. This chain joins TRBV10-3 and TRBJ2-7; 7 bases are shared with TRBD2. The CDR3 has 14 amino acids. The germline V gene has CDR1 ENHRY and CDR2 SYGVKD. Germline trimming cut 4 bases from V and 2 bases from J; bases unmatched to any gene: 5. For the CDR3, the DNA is TGTGCCATCAGTGGGGGGGGACTGACCTACGAGCAGTACTTC. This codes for CAISGGGLTYEQYF.

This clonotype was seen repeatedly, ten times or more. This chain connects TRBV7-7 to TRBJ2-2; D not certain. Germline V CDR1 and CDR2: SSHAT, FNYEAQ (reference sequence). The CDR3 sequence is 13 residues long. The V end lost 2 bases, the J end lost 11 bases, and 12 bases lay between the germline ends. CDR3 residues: CASSLTPGGELFF. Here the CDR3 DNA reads TGTGCCAGCAGCTTAACCCCCGGCGGCGAGCTGTTTTTT.

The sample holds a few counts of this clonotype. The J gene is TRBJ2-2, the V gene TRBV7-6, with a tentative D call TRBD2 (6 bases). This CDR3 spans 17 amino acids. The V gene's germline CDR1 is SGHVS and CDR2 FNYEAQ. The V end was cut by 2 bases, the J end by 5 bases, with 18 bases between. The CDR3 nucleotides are TGTGCCAGCAGCTTAAGGGGCGGGACCCTCATTACCGGGGAGCTGTTTTTT. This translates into CASSLRGGTLITGELFF.

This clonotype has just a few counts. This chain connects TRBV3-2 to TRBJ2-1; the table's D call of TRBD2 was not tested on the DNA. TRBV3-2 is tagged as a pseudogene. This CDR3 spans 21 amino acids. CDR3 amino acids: CASSQDYRGGGPHPRSNEQFF. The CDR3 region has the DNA TGTGCCAGCAGCCAAGATTATAGGGGGGGTGGGCCCCATCCCCGGAGCAATGAGCAGTTCTTC.

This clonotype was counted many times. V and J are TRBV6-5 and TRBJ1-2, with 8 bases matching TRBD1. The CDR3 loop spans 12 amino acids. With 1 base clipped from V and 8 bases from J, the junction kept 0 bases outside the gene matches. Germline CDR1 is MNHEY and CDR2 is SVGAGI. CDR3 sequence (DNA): TGTGCCAGCAGTTACTACAGGGGGGGCTACACCTTC. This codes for CASSYYRGGYTF.

CDR3 loop: CSAADGRAETQYF. Written as DNA, the CDR3 is TGCAGTGCTGCAGACGGGAGAGCGGAGACCCAGTACTTC. This chain joins TRBV20-1 and TRBJ2-5; maybe TRBD2 (6 bases). The V end lost 5 bases, the J end lost 5 bases, and 15 bases lay between the germline ends. The CDR3 contains 13 residues. Germline V gene lookup returns CDR1 DFQATT and CDR2 SNEGSKA (reference sequence).

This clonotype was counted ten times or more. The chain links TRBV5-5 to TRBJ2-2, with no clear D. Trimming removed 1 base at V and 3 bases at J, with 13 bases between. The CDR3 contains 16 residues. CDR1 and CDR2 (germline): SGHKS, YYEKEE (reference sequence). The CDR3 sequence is CASSLTDLGDTGELFF. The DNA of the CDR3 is TGTGCCAGCAGCTTGACGGACCTTGGGGACACCGGGGAGCTGTTTTTT.

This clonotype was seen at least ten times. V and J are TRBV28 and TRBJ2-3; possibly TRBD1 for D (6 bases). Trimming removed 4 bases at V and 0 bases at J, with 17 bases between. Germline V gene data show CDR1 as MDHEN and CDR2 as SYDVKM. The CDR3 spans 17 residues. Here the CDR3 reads CASSSTNRATSTDTQYF. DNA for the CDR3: TGTGCCAGCAGTTCAACTAACAGGGCCACTAGCACAGATACGCAGTATTTT.

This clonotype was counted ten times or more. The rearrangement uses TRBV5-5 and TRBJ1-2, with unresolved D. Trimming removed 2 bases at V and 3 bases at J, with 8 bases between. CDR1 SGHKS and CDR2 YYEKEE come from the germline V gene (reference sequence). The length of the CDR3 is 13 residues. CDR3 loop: CASSFSPDYGYTF. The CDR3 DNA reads TGTGCCAGCAGCTTTTCACCGGACTATGGCTACACCTTC.

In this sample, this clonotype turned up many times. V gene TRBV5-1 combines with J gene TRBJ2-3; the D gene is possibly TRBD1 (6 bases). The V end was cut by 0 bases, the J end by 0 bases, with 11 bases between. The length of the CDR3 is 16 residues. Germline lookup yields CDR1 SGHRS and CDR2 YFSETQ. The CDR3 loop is CASSLGTEPSTDTQYF. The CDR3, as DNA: TGCGCCAGCAGCTTGGGGACAGAGCCTAGCACAGATACGCAGTATTTT.

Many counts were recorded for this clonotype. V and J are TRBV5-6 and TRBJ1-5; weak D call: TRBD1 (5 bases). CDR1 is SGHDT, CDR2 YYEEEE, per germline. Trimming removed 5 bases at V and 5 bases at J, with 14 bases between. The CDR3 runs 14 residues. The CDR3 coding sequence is TGTGCCAGCAGTCTTGGAGGGACGGATCAGCCCCAGCATTTT. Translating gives CASSLGGTDQPQHF.